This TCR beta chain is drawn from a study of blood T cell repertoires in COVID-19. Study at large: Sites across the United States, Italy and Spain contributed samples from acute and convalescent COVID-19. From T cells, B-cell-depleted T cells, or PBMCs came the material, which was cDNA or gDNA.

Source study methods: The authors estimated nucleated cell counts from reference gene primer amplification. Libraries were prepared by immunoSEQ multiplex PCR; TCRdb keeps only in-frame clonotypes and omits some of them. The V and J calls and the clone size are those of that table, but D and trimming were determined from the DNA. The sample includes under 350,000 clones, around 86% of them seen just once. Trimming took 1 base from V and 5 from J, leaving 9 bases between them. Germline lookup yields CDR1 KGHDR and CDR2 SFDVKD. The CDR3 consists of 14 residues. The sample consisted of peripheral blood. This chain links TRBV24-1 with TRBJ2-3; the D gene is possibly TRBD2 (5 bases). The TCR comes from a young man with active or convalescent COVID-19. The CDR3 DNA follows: TGTGCCACCAGTGATTTCGGGGAAGTAGATACGCAGTATTTT. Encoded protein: CATSDFGEVDTQYF.